The present T cell receptor (beta chain) was sequenced within a study of radiotherapy plus CTLA-4 blockade in lung cancer. As for the study in general: For about 19% of patients, objective responses occurred, and 30% to 35% had disease control.

CTLA-4 blockade using ipilimumab, together with focal radiation, was received by patients with chemo-refractory metastatic non-small-cell lung cancer. Assay used: immunoSEQ multiplex PCR; TCRdb lists only in-frame clones, some missing. In the table there are about 45,000 clones, 70% to 80% of which are singletons. Points from the study as a whole: In blood, after radiotherapy plus ipilimumab, tumor-derived TCR clones expanded. Early clonal dynamics of blood T cells, together with interferon-beta, were reported as the best response predictor.

Germline assignment: CDR1 SGHNT and CDR2 YYREEE (reference sequence). The CDR3 consists of 15 residues. V lost 4 bases and J 9 bases, leaving 17 bases between the germline ends. As for this clone: Antigen specificity is unknown.

The clonotype was recovered from a human donor with non-small cell lung cancer who had stable disease on radiotherapy plus ipilimumab. J is TRBJ1-6 and V is TRBV5-4, with D unresolved. Sequenced here: peripheral blood, sampled from a patient treated with radiotherapy plus ipilimumab. Written as DNA, the CDR3 is TGTGCCAGCAGCGGGCCCCGGACGGGCGGTTCACCCCTCCACTTT. Translated, it gives CASSGPRTGGSPLHF.